One sample yielded the 16 T cell receptor beta chains listed below, sequenced in a study of T cell clonotyping in hematopoietic cell transplantation. The repertoire was sequenced with immunoSEQ multiplex PCR; TCRdb's copy has only in-frame clones and lacks some. The data show 70,000 or so clones, with roughly 94% seen just once and more than 1.5% held by the top ten. The sequenced sample consisted of peripheral blood mononuclear cells. The receptors come from a man aged 50-59 years in good health. Some clones in this sample may be carry-over from other donors' samples.

J is TRBJ1-2 and V is TRBV9, with a tentative D call TRBD1 (5 bases). V lost 3 bases, J lost 5 bases, and 20 bases lay in between. Germline CDR1 reads SGDLS; CDR2 reads YYNGEE. The CDR3 sequence is 16 residues long. CDR3 sequence: CASSDEGTGMGYGYTF. CDR3 in DNA: TGTGCCAGCAGCGACGAGGGGACCGGAATGGGGTATGGCTACACCTTC.

The chain joins TRBV7-8 to TRBJ1-4, with D perhaps matching TRBD1 (5 bases). This CDR3 comprises 15 residues. Trimming removed 5 bases from V and 7 bases from J, with 17 bases in between. Germline V gene lookup returns CDR1 SGHVS and CDR2 FQNEAQ. CDR3 in DNA: TGTGCCAGCAGCCCTAGGACATTTGGAGGTGAAAAACTGTTTTTT. Its translation is CASSPRTFGGEKLFF.

The chain recombines TRBV2 with TRBJ1-2; no clear D. CDR1 SNHLY and CDR2 FYNNEI come from the germline V gene. The length of the CDR3 is 15 residues. V was clipped by 2 bases and J by 5 bases, with 15 bases between them. CDR3 coding DNA: TGTGCCAGCAGTGAACGAAGTCTAGTACGGTATGGCTACACCTTC. This codes for CASSERSLVRYGYTF.

The rearrangement joins TRBV2 to TRBJ2-7, with 7 bases aligning to TRBD1. Germline V CDR1 and CDR2: SNHLY, FYNNEI. CDR3 size: 18 residues. The V segment lost 7 bases and the J segment 1 base; nucleotides outside the gene matches: 19. Written as DNA, the CDR3 is TGTGCCAGCAATCGAGCCCCCGACCGGGACAGCTTTTCCTACGAGCAGTACTTC. Protein product: CASNRAPDRDSFSYEQYF.

This clone is a singleton in its sample. The rearrangement joins TRBV19 to TRBJ1-1; D unclear. The CDR3 totals 12 residues. CDR1 LNHDA and CDR2 SQIVND come from the germline V gene (reference sequence). Between the trimmed V and J ends, which lost 1 base and 6 bases, there was a span of 6 bases. CDR3 region: CASSIAGSEAFF. CDR3 nucleotide sequence: TGTGCCAGTAGTATAGCAGGTTCTGAAGCTTTCTTT. Full variable domain (outside the CDR3, taken from reference TRBV19 and TRBJ1-1): DGGITQSPKYLFRKEGQNVTLSCEQNLNHDAMYWYRQDPGQGLRLIYYSQIVNDFQKGDIAEGYSVSREKKESFPLTVTSAQKNPTAFYLCASSIAGSEAFFGQGTRLTVV.

This clone occurred once. J is TRBJ2-3 and V is TRBV29-1; possibly TRBD2 for D (7 bases). The CDR3 sequence is 14 residues long. The germline CDR1 and CDR2 sequences are SQVTM and ANQGSEA. With 5 bases removed from V and 6 bases from J, the gap between germline ends came to 18 bases. The CDR3 DNA is TGCAGCGTTCCAAAGGACAGCGGGACGGATACGCAGTATTTT. Its translation: CSVPKDSGTDTQYF.

The chain joins TRBV11-2 to TRBJ2-3, with D possibly matching TRBD1 (5 bases). The CDR3 has 15 amino acids. Germline-derived CDR1 and CDR2 are SGHAT and FQNNGV. Deletions cut 1 base from V and 4 bases from J, with 12 bases between. The CDR3 reads CASSLGQGSADTQYF. The DNA for the CDR3 is TGTGCCAGCAGCTTAGGGCAGGGTTCGGCAGATACGCAGTATTTT.

This clone has only one observation. The chain joins TRBV5-6 to TRBJ1-5, with TRBD1 identical over 7 bases. CDR3 length: 15 amino acids. V gave up 4 bases and J gave up 2 bases; unmatched junction bases: 6. Germline V CDR1 and CDR2: SGHDT, YYEEEE. This chain's CDR3 is CASSETGARNQPQHF. As DNA, the CDR3 is TGTGCCAGCAGCGAAACAGGGGCGCGCAATCAGCCCCAGCATTTT. Filled out from reference TRBV5-6 and TRBJ1-5, the complete variable domain reads DAGVTQSPTHLIKTRGQQVTLRCSPKSGHDTVSWYQQALGQGPQFIFQYYEEEERQRGNFPDRFSGHQFPNYSSELNVNALLLGDSALYLCASSETGARNQPQHFGDGTRLSIL.

The gene calls are TRBV25-1 and TRBJ2-2, with 10 nucleotides matching TRBD1. CDR1 MGHDK and CDR2 SYGVNS come from the germline V gene. The CDR3 loop spans 16 amino acids. V shed 2 bases, J shed 6 bases, and the junction held 6 bases outside the gene matches. CDR3 coding DNA: TGTGCCAGCAGTGAACTGGGGACAGGGGATTCCGGGGAGCTGTTTTTT. It is translated as CASSELGTGDSGELFF.

This rearrangement joins TRBV5-1 to TRBJ2-5; 8 bases fit TRBD1. The ends lost 3 bases at V and 7 bases at J; junction bases unmatched: 8. Germline assignment: CDR1 SGHRS and CDR2 YFSETQ. CDR3 length: 14 amino acids. CDR3 coding DNA: TGCGCCAGCAGCTCGGGACAGGTGGAAGGGACCCAGTACTTC. Protein product: CASSSGQVEGTQYF.

This chain joins TRBV5-4 and TRBJ2-3, with no clear D. The CDR3 totals 14 residues. Germline V CDR1 and CDR2: SGHNT, YYREEE (reference sequence). V lost 6 bases to trimming and J lost 0 bases, with 11 bases between them. The CDR3 sequence is CASMIQSSTDTQYF. In nucleotides, the CDR3 is TGTGCCAGCATGATACAGTCTAGCACAGATACGCAGTATTTT.

The chain combines TRBV4-1 with TRBJ2-2; D gene uncertain. Trimming stripped 0 bases from V and 14 bases from J, with 16 bases between. The CDR3 has 14 residues. CDR1 and CDR2 from the germline V gene are MGHRA and YSYEKL. The CDR3 sequence is CASSQEERSERLFF. CDR3 sequence (DNA): TGCGCCAGCAGCCAAGAGGAAAGAAGTGAAAGACTGTTTTTT.

For this clone: Sequence at one end of the junction differs from germline and may be a read error. The CDR3 bases are TGTGCTAGCAGCCGTGGGACAGCAACTAATGAAAAACTGTTTTTT. Its translation: CASSRGTATNEKLFF. V gene TRBV7-7 combines with J gene TRBJ1-4; TRBD1 matches 7 bases. CDR3 size: 15 residues. Germline CDR1 reads SSHAT; CDR2 reads FNYEAQ (reference sequence).

The chain carries TRBV19 and TRBJ1-4; 7 bases are a match to TRBD1. This CDR3 has 17 amino acids. The germline gives CDR1 LNHDA, CDR2 SQIVND (reference sequence). V lost 5 bases and J lost 4; bases outside the gene matches: 13. The CDR3 loop is CASSSPRRGRSNEKLFF. The CDR3 nucleotides read TGTGCCAGTAGTTCCCCCCGGAGGGGGCGCAGTAATGAAAAACTGTTTTTT.

This chain links TRBV6-5 with TRBJ1-2; D call uncertain. The germline CDR1 and CDR2 sequences are MNHEY and SVGAGI. This CDR3 spans 11 amino acids. Trimming stripped 5 bases from V and 7 bases from J, with 8 bases between. The CDR3 spells CASSNGFGYTF. In DNA form, the CDR3 reads TGTGCCAGCAGTAATGGGTTTGGCTACACCTTC.

The chain is built from TRBV19 and TRBJ1-1, with 7 bases identical to TRBD1. V dropped 6 bases and J dropped 9; count of bases not matched to a gene: 10. Per the germline V gene, CDR1 is LNHDA and CDR2 is SQIVND (reference sequence). This CDR3 has 13 residues. The DNA of the CDR3 is TGTGCCAGTAGCCCGACCCGGGACAGTCAAGCTTTCTTT. It yields the protein CASSPTRDSQAFF.